The entry that follows covers one TCR beta chain sequence. J lost 7 bases, V lost 2 bases, and 3 bases had no gene match. Germline CDR1 is KGHSH and CDR2 is LQKENI. There are 16 residues in the CDR3. These data are taken from a study of shared clonotypes between healthy human individuals. Study-level background: The people who gave samples were a couple of women and a few men aged 18 to 49.

Sequencing was at deep level. The repertoire was sequenced with immunoSEQ multiplex PCR; TCRdb's copy has only in-frame clones and lacks some. The repertoire includes around 480,000 clones, 60% to 80% of them detected once, and around 13% sits in the top ten. V gene TRBV18 combines with J gene TRBJ2-1; 15 nucleotides agree with TRBD2. The receptor comes from a woman aged 40-49 years in good health. Some clones in this sample may be carry-over from other donors' samples. Sequenced: PBMCs. The CDR3 protein is CASSPFGLAGGNEQFF. CDR3 DNA: TGTGCCAGCTCACCATTCGGACTAGCGGGAGGGAATGAGCAGTTCTTC.